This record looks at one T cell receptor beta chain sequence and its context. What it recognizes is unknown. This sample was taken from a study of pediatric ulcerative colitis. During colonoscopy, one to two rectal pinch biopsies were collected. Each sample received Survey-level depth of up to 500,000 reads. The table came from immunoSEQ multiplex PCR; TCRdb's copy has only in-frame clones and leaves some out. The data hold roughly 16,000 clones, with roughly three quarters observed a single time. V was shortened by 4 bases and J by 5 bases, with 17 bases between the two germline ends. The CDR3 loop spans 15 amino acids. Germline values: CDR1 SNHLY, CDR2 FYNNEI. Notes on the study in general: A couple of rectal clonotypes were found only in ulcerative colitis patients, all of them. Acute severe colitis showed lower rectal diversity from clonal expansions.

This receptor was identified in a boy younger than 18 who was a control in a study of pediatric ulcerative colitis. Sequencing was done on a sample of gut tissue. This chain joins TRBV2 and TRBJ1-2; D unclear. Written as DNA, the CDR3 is TGTGCCAGCAGTGTGGAAGGCAACATCCTTTATGGCTACACCTTC. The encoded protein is CASSVEGNILYGYTF.